Here is one T cell receptor (beta chain) with its context. These data originate in a study of OX40 agonist ivuxolimab in advanced cancers. Study in general: In three patients, partial responses were observed, one with hepatocellular carcinoma and two with cutaneous melanoma.

Assay used: immunoSEQ multiplex PCR; TCRdb lists only in-frame clones, some missing. This sample has some 81,000 clones, with 80% to 90% found just once. This TCR came from an adult with an advanced solid tumor such as melanoma, head and neck, liver or kidney cancer. Here the sequenced sample was CD4+ or CD8+ T cells sorted from blood, taken in a trial of the OX40 agonist ivuxolimab.

CDR3 sequence reads: CASSLDIDEKLFF. The CDR3 DNA is TGTGCCAGCTCACTGGACATAGATGAAAAACTGTTTTTT. The rearrangement uses TRBV18 and TRBJ1-4, with TRBD1 as a possible D gene (5 bases). This CDR3 is 13 amino acids long. V dropped 4 bases and J dropped 6 bases, with 9 bases sitting between them. Germline V gene sequence: CDR1 KGHSH, CDR2 LQKENI.